This T cell receptor beta chain was recovered during a study of control samples from healthy donors and cancer patients. Profiled with immunoSEQ multiplex PCR; TCRdb holds only in-frame clones, not every one. Among some 130,000 clones listed, 80% to 95% were seen once. Trimming took 5 bases from V and 2 from J, leaving 5 bases between them. Germline V CDR1 and CDR2: MNHEY, SMNVEV (reference sequence). The CDR3 length is 12 residues. The sequencing input was blood. J is TRBJ2-3 and V is TRBV27; the D is unclear. This receptor was obtained from a young man in good health. The CDR3 sequence: CASSNSTDTQYF. Here the CDR3 DNA reads TGTGCCAGCAGTAACTCCACAGATACGCAGTATTTT.